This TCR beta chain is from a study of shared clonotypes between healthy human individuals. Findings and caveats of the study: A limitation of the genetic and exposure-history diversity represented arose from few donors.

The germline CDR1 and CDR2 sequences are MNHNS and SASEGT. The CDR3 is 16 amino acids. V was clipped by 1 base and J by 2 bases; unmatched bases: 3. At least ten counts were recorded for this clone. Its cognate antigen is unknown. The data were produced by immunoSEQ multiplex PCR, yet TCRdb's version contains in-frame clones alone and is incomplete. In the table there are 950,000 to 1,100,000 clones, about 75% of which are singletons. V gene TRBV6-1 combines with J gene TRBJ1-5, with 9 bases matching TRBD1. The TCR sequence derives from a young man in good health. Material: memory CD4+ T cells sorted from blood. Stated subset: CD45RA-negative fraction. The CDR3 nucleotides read TGTGCCAGCAGTGAAGACCGGGACAGGGGCAATCAGCCCCAGCATTTT. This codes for CASSEDRDRGNQPQHF.